What follows describes a single T cell receptor (beta chain). Its antigen is as yet unknown. The CDR3 is 13 amino acids. Trimming removed 1 base from V and 5 bases from J, with 6 bases in between. CDR1 and CDR2 (germline): MGHDK, SYGVNS. This sample stems from a study of OX40 agonist ivuxolimab in advanced cancers. The assay was immunoSEQ multiplex PCR, and TCRdb's table has in-frame clones only and misses some. Of approximately 90,000 clones in the sample, less than 95% were seen once. Study findings and constraints: Among T cells, CD8+ cells averaged more expanded clones than CD4+ cells.

This TCR was recovered from an adult with an advanced solid tumor such as melanoma, head and neck, liver or kidney cancer. The sequenced sample was CD4+ or CD8+ T cells sorted from blood, obtained in a trial of the OX40 agonist ivuxolimab. The chain couples TRBV25-1 to TRBJ2-1; D is uncertain. This CDR3 is CASSESRHNEQFF. The CDR3, as DNA: TGTGCCAGCAGTGAATCCCGACACAATGAGCAGTTCTTC. The variable domain in full, completed from reference TRBV25-1 and TRBJ2-1, reads EADIYQTPRYLVIGTGKKITLECSQTMGHDKMYWYQQDPGMELHLIHYSYGVNSTEKGDLSSESTVSRIRTEHFPLTLESARPSHTSQYLCASSESRHNEQFFGPGTRLTVL.